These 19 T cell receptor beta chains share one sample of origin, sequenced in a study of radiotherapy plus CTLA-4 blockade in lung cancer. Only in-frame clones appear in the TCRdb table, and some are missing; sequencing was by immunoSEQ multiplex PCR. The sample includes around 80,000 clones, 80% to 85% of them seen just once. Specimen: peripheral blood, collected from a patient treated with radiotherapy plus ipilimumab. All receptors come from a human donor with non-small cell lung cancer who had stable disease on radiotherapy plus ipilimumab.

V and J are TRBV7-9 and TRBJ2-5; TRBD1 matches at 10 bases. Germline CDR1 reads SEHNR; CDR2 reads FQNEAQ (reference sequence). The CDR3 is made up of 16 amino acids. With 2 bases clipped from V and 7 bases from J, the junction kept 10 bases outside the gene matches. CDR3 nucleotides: TGTGCCAGCAGCTTATACTCGACAGGGGGCGAGGGGACCCAGTACTTC. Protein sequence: CASSLYSTGGEGTQYF. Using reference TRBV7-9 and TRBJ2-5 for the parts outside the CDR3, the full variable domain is DTGVSQNPRHKITKRGQNVTFRCDPISEHNRLYWYRQTLGQGPEFLTYFQNEAQLEKSRLLSDRFSAERPKGSFSTLEIQRTEQGDSAMYLCASSLYSTGGEGTQYFGPGTRLLVL.

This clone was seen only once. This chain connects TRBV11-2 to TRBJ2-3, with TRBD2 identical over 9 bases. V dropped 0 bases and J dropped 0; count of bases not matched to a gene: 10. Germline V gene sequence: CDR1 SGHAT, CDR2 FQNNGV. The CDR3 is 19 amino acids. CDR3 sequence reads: CASSLDLGGGAASTDTQYF. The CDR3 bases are TGTGCCAGCAGCTTAGATCTGGGCGGGGGGGCAGCTAGCACAGATACGCAGTATTTT. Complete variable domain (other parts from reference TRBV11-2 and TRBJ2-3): EAGVAQSPRYKIIEKRQSVAFWCNPISGHATLYWYQQILGQGPKLLIQFQNNGVVDDSQLPKDRFSAERLKGVDSTLKIQPAKLEDSAVYLCASSLDLGGGAASTDTQYFGPGTRLTVL.

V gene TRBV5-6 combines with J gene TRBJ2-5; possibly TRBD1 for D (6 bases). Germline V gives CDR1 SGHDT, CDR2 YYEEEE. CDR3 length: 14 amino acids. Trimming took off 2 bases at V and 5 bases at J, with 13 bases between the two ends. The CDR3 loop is CASSFIQGSETQYF. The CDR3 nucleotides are TGTGCCAGCAGCTTTATTCAGGGGTCGGAGACCCAGTACTTC.

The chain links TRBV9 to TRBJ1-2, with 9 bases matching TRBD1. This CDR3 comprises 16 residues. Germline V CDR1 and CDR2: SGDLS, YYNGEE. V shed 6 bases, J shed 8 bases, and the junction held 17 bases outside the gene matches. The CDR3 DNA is TGTGCCAGCACCTCCGGGGCGGACAGGGGAACATGGGGCTACACCTTC. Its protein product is CASTSGADRGTWGYTF.

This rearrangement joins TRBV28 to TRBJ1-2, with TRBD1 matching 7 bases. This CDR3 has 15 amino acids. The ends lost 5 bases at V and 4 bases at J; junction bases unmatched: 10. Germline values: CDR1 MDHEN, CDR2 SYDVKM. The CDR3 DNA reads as TGTGCCAGCAGTACGGGGACAGCCTCCCTCTATGGCTACACCTTC. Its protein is CASSTGTASLYGYTF.

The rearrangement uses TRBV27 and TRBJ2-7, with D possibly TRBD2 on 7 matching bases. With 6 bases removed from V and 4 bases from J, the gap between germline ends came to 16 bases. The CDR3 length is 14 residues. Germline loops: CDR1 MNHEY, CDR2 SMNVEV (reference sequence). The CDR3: CASSRGAGWYEQYF. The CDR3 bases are TGTGCCAGCAGCCGGGGGGCAGGGTGGTACGAGCAGTACTTC.

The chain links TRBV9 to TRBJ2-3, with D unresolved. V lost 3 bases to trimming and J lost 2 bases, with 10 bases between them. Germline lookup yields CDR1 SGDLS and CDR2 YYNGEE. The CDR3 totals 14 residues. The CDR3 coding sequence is TGTGCCAGCAGCGGTAGCCTACCCACAGATACGCAGTATTTT. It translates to CASSGSLPTDTQYF.

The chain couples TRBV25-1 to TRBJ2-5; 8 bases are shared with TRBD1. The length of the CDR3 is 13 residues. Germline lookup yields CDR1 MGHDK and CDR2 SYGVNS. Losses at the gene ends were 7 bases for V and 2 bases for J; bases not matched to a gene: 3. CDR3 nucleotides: TGTGCCAGCATCGGACAGGGACAAGAGACCCAGTACTTC. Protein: CASIGQGQETQYF.

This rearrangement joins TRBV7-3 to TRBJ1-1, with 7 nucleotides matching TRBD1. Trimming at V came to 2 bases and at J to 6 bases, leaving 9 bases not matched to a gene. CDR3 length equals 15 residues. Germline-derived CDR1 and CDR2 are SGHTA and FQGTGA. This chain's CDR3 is CASSLGGTEDPEAFF. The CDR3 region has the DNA TGTGCCAGCAGCTTAGGGGGGACAGAGGATCCTGAAGCTTTCTTT.

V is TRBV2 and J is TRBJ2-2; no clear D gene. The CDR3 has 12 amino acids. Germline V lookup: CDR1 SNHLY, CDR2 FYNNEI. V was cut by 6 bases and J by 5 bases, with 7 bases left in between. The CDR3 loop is CASRLSTGELFF. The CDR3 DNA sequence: TGTGCCAGCAGACTTAGTACCGGGGAGCTGTTTTTT.

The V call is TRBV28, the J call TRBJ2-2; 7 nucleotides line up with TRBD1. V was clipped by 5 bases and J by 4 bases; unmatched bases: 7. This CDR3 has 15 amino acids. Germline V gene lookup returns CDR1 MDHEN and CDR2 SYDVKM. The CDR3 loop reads CASSRPAGGTGELFF. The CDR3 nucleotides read TGTGCCAGCAGTCGCCCGGCAGGGGGCACCGGGGAGCTGTTTTTT. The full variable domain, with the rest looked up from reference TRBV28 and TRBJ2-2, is DVKVTQSSRYLVKRTGEKVFLECVQDMDHENMFWYRQDPGLGLRLIYFSYDVKMKEKGDIPEGYSVSREKKERFSLILESASTNQTSMYLCASSRPAGGTGELFFGEGSRLTVL.

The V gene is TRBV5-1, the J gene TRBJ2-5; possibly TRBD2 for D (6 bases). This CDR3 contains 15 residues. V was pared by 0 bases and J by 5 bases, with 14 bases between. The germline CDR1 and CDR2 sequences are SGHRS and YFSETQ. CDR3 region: CASSLDPSEGETQYF. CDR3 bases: TGCGCCAGCAGCTTGGATCCCTCGGAGGGGGAGACCCAGTACTTC.

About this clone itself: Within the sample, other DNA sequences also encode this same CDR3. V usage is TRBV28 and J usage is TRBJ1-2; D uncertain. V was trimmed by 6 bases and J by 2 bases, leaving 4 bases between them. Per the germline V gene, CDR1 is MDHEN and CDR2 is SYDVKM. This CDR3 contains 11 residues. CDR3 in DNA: TGTGCCAGCAGCATCAACTATGGCTACACCTTC. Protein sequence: CASSINYGYTF.

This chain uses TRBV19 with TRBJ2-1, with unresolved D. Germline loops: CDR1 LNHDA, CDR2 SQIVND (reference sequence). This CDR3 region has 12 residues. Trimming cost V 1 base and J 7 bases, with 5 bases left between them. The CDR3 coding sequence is TGTGCCAGTAGTATAGTAGAGAATGAGCAGTTCTTC. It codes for CASSIVENEQFF. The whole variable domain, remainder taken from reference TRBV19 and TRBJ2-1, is DGGITQSPKYLFRKEGQNVTLSCEQNLNHDAMYWYRQDPGQGLRLIYYSQIVNDFQKGDIAEGYSVSREKKESFPLTVTSAQKNPTAFYLCASSIVENEQFFGPGTRLTVL.

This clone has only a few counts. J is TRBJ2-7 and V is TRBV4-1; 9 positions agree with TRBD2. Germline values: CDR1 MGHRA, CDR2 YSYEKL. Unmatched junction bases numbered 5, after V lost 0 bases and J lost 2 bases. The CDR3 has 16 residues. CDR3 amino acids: CASSQDRSGGTYEQYF. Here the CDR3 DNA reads TGCGCCAGCAGCCAAGATCGCAGCGGGGGGACCTACGAGCAGTACTTC.

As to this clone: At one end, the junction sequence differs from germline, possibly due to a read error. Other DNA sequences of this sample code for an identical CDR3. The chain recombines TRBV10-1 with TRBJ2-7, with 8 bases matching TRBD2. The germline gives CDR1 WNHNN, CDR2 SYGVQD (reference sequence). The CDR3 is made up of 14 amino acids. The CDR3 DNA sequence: TGTGCCAGCAGTCCGGGGGGGGTACCGACCGAGCAGTACTTC. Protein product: CASSPGGVPTEQYF.

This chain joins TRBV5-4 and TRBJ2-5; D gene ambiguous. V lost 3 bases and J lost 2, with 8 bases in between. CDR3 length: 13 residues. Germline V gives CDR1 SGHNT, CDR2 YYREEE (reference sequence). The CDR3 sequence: CASSSPDQETQYF. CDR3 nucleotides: TGTGCCAGCAGCTCGCCGGATCAAGAGACCCAGTACTTC.

In DNA form, the CDR3 reads TGTGCCAGCAGCTTAGGAGCGGAACCGTCCTACGAGCAGTACTTC. Residues: CASSLGAEPSYEQYF. V usage is TRBV7-8 and J usage is TRBJ2-7; perhaps TRBD2 as D (5 bases). Trimming left V 1 base short and J 1 base short, with 11 bases between. In germline, CDR1 is SGHVS, CDR2 FQNEAQ. This CDR3 is 15 amino acids long. The entire variable domain, with the rest obtained from reference TRBV7-8 and TRBJ2-7, is as follows: GAGVSQSPRYKVAKRGQDVALRCDPISGHVSLFWYQQALGQGPEFLTYFQNEAQLDKSGLPSDRFFAERPEGSVSTLKIQRTQQEDSAVYLCASSLGAEPSYEQYFGPGTRLTVT.

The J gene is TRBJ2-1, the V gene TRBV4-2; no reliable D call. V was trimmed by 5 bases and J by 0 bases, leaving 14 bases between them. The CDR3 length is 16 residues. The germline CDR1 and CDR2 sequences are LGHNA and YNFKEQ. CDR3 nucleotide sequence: TGTGCCAGCAGCTCTACACCCTCCTCCTCCTACAATGAGCAGTTCTTC. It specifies CASSSTPSSSYNEQFF.